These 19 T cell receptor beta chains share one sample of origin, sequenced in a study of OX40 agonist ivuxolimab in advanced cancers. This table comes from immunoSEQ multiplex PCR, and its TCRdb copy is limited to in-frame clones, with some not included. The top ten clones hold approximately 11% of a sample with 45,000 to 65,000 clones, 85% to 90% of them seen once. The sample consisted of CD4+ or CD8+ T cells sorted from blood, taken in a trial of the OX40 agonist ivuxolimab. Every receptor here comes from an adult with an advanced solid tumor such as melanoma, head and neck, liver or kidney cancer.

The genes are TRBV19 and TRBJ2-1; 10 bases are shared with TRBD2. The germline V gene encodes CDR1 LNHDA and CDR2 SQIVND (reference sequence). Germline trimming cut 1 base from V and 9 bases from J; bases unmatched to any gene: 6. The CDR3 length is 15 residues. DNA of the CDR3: TGTGCCAGTAGTATAGCGACTAGCGGGTGGGGTGAGCAGTTCTTC. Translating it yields CASSIATSGWGEQFF.

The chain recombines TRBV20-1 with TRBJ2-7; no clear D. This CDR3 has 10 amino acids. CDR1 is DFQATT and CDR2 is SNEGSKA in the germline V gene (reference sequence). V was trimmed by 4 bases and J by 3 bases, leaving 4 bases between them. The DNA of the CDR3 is TGCAGTGCTACAGGCTACGAGCAGTACTTC. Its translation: CSATGYEQYF.

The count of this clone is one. In DNA, the CDR3 is TGCGCCAGCAGCAAGGGCAGGAGGAACTATGGCTACACCTTC. Translated, it gives CASSKGRRNYGYTF. The chain carries TRBV4-3 and TRBJ1-2; no definite D call. Germline lookup yields CDR1 LGHNA and CDR2 YSLEER. The CDR3 consists of 14 residues. V lost 5 bases, J lost 2 bases, and 12 bases lay in between.

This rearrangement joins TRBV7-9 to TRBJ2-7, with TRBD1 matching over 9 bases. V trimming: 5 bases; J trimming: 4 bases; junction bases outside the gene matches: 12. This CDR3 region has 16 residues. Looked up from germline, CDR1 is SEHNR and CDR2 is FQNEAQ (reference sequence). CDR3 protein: CASSEGTGRPQYEQYF. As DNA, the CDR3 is TGTGCCAGCAGCGAAGGGACAGGGCGACCCCAGTACGAGCAGTACTTC.

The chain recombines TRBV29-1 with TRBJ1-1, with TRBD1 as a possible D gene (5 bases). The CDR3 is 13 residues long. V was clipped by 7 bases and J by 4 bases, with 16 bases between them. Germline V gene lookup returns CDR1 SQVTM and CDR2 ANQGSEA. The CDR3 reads CSGGVVGGTEAFF. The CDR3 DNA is TGCAGCGGGGGGGTGGTGGGAGGCACTGAAGCTTTCTTT.

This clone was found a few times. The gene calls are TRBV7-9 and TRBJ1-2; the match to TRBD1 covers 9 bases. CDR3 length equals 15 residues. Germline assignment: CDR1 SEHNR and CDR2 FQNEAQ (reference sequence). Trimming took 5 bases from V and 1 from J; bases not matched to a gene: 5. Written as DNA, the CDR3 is TGTGCCAGCAGCCGGGGACAGGGACTTAACTATGGCTACACCTTC. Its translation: CASSRGQGLNYGYTF.

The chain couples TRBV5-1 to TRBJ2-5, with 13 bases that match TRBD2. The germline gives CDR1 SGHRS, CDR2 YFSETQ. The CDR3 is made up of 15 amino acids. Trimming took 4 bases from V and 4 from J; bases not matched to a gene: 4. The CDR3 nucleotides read TGCGCCAGCAGCACACTAGCGGGAGGGCCAGAGACCCAGTACTTC. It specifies CASSTLAGGPETQYF.

CDR3 region: CASSESPGWHYGYTF. CDR3 DNA: TGTGCCAGCAGTGAATCTCCAGGATGGCACTATGGCTACACCTTC. The chain has TRBV6-1 and TRBJ1-2; D gene ambiguous. This CDR3 contains 15 residues. The germline V gene has CDR1 MNHNS and CDR2 SASEGT. Between the trimmed V and J ends, which lost 2 bases and 3 bases, there was a span of 13 bases.

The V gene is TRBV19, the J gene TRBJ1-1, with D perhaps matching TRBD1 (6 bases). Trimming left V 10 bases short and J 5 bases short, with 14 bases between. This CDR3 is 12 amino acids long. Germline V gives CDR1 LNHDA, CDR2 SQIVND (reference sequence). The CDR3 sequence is CATTGQRTEAFF. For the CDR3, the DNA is TGTGCCACCACCGGACAGAGGACTGAAGCTTTCTTT.

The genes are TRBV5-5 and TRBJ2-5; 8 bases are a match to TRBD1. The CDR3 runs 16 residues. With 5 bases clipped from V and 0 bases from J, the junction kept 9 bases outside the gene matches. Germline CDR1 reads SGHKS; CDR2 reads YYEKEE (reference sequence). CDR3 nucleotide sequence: TGTGCCAGCAGACTATCAGGGGGCATTAACCAAGAGACCCAGTACTTC. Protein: CASRLSGGINQETQYF.

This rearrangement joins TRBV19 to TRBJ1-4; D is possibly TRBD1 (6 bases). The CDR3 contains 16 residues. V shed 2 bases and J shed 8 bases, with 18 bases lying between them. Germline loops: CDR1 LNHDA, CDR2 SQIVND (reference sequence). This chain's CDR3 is CASSILGDTVGEKLFF. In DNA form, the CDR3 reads TGTGCCAGTAGTATACTAGGGGACACCGTGGGGGAAAAACTGTTTTTT.

CDR3 loop: CAISERDRSSPLHF. Here the CDR3 DNA reads TGTGCCATCAGTGAGAGAGACAGGTCTTCACCCCTCCACTTT. The rearrangement links TRBV10-3 to TRBJ1-6; tentative D call: TRBD1 (6 bases). This CDR3 spans 14 amino acids. Trimming shortened V by 2 bases and J by 9 bases, and 11 bases separated the two germline ends. Germline assignment: CDR1 ENHRY and CDR2 SYGVKD.

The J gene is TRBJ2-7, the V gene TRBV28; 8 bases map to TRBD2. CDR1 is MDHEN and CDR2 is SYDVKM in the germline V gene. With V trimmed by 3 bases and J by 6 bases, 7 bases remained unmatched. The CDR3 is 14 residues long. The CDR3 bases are TGTGCCAGCAGTTTTCTGCGGGGGGTGGGCGAGCAGTACTTC. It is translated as CASSFLRGVGEQYF.

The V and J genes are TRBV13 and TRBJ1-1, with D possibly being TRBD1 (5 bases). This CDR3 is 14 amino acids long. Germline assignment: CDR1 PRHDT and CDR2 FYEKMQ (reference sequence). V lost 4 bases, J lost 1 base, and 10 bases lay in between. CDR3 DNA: TGTGCCAGCAGCTCGGGACTGCCGAACACTGAAGCTTTCTTT. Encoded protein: CASSSGLPNTEAFF. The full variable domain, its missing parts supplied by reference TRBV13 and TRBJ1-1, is AAGVIQSPRHLIKEKRETATLKCYPIPRHDTVYWYQQGPGQDPQFLISFYEKMQSDKGSIPDRFSAQQFSDYHSELNMSSLELGDSALYFCASSSGLPNTEAFFGQGTRLTVV.

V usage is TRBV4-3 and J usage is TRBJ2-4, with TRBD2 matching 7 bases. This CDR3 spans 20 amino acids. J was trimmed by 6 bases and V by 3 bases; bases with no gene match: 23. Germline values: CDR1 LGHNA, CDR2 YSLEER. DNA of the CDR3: TGCGCCAGCAGCCACCGCCAAAACCCCTCATTAGGACTAGGGGCAAACATTCAGTACTTC. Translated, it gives CASSHRQNPSLGLGANIQYF.

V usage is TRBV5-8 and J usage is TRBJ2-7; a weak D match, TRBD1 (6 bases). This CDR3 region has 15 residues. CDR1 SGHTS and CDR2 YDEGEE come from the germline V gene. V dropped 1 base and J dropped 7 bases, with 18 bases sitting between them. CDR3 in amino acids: CASSLWGRQPREQYF. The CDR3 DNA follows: TGTGCCAGCAGCTTGTGGGGGCGGCAGCCTCGGGAGCAGTACTTC.

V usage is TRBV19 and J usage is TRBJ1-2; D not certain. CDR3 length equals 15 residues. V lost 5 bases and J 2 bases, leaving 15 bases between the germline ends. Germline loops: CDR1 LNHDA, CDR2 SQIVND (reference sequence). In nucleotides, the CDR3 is TGTGCCAGTAGTGGAAGGTGGGAAGCGAACTATGGCTACACCTTC. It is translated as CASSGRWEANYGYTF.

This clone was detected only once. As DNA, the CDR3 is TGTGCCAGCAGTGAATTGGGACTAGGTGATGAGCAGTTCTTC. It codes for CASSELGLGDEQFF. The V call is TRBV25-1, the J call TRBJ2-1; TRBD2 matches 8 bases. Germline CDR1 and CDR2: MGHDK and SYGVNS. There are 14 residues in the CDR3. The trim removed 1 base at V and 8 bases at J, leaving 4 bases unmatched. Full variable domain (outside the CDR3, taken from reference TRBV25-1 and TRBJ2-1): EADIYQTPRYLVIGTGKKITLECSQTMGHDKMYWYQQDPGMELHLIHYSYGVNSTEKGDLSSESTVSRIRTEHFPLTLESARPSHTSQYLCASSELGLGDEQFFGPGTRLTVL.

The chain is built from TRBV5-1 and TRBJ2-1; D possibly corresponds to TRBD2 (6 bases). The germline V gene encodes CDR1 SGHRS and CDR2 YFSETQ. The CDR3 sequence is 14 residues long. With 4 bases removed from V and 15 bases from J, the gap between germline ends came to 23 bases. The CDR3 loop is CASSARTSNETPFF. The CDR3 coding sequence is TGCGCCAGCAGCGCCCGAACTAGCAACGAGACTCCGTTCTTC. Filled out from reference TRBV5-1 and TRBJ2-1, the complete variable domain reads KAGVTQTPRYLIKTRGQQVTLSCSPISGHRSVSWYQQTPGQGLQFLFEYFSETQRNKGNFPGRFSGRQFSNSRSEMNVSTLELGDSALYLCASSARTSNETPFFGPGTRLTVL.